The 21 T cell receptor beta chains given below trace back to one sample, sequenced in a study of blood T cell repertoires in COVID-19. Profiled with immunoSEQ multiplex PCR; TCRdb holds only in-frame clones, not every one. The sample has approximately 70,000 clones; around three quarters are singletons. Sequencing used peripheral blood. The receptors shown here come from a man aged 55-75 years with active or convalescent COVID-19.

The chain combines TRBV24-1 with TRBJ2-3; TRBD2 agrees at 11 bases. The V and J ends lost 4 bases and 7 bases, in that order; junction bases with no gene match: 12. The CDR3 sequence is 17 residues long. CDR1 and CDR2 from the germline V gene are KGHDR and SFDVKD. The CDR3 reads CATSDLSGGAHGYTQYF. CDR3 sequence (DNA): TGTGCCACCAGTGACCTTAGCGGGGGGGCCCATGGCTATACGCAGTATTTT.

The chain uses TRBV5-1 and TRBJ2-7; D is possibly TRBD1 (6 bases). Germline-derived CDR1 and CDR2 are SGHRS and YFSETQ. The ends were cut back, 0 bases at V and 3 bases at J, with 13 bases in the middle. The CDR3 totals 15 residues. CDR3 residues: CASSLGGDRYYEQYF. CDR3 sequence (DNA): TGCGCCAGCAGCTTGGGCGGCGACAGGTACTACGAGCAGTACTTC.

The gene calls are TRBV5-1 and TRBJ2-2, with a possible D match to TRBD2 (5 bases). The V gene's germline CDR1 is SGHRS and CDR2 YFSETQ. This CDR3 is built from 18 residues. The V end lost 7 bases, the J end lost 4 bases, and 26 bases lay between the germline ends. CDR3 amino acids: CASSYWVGSAEGTGELFF. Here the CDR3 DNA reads TGCGCCAGCTCCTATTGGGTAGGATCTGCCGAGGGCACCGGGGAGCTGTTTTTT.

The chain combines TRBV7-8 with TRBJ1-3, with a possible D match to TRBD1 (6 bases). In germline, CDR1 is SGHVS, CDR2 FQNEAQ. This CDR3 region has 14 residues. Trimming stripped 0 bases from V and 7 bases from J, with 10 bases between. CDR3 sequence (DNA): TGTGCCAGCAGCTTAGCAACAGGGCAGAACACCATATATTTT. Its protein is CASSLATGQNTIYF.

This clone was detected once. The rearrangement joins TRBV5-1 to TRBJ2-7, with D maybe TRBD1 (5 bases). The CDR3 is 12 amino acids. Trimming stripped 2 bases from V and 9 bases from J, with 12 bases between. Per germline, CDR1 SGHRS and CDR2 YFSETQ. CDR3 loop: CASSFDSRGQYF. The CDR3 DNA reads TGCGCCAGCAGCTTTGACAGTAGGGGGCAGTACTTC.

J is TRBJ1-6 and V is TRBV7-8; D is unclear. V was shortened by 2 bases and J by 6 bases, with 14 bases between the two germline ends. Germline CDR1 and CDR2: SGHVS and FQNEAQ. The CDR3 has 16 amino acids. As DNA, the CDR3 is TGTGCCAGCAGCTTAAATGCAGGAAGATTTAATTCACCCCTCCACTTT. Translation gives CASSLNAGRFNSPLHF.

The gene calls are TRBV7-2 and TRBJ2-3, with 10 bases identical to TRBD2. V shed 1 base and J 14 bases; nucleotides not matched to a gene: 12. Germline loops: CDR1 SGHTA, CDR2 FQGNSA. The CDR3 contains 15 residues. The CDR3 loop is CASSLVGTSEGQLYF. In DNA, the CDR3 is TGTGCCAGCAGCTTAGTAGGGACTAGCGAGGGGCAACTGTATTTT.

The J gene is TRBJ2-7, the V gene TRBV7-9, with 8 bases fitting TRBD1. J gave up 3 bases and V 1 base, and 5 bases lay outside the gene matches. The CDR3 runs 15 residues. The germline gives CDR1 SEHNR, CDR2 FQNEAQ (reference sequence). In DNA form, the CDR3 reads TGTGCCAGCAGCTTAGGAAATACAGGGGGCTACGAGCAGTACTTC. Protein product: CASSLGNTGGYEQYF.

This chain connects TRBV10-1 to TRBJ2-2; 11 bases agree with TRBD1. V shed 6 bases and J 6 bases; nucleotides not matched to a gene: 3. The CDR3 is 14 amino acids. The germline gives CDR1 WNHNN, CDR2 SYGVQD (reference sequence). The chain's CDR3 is CASRPGQGAGELFF. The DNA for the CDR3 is TGCGCCAGCAGGCCGGGACAGGGGGCCGGGGAGCTGTTTTTT.

The DNA for the CDR3 is TGTGCCAGCAGCCCAGGGACAGTACAAGAGACCCAGTACTTC. It codes for CASSPGTVQETQYF. This sequence joins TRBV5-4 and TRBJ2-5, with 7 nucleotides matching TRBD1. This CDR3 has 14 amino acids. V trimming: 4 bases; J trimming: 2 bases; junction bases outside the gene matches: 5. Germline V CDR1 and CDR2: SGHNT, YYREEE (reference sequence).

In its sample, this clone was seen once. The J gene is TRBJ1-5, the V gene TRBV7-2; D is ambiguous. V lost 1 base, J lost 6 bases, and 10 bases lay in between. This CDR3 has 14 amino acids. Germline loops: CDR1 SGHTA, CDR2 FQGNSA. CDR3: CASSLVEAGQPQHF. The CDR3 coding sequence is TGTGCCAGCAGCTTAGTCGAGGCTGGTCAGCCCCAGCATTTT.

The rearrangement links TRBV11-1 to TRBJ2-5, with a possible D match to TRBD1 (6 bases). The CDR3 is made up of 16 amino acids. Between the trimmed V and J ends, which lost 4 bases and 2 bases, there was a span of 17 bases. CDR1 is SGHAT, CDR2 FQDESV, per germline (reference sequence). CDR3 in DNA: TGTGCCAGCAGCTACCGACAGGCAACCTTACAAGAGACCCAGTACTTC. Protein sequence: CASSYRQATLQETQYF.

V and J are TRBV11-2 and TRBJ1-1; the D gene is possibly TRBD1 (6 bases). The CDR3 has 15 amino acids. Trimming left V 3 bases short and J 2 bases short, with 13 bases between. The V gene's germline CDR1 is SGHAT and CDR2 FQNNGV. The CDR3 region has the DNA TGTGCCAGCAGCTTTGCCGGGACAACCAACACTGAAGCTTTCTTT. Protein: CASSFAGTTNTEAFF.

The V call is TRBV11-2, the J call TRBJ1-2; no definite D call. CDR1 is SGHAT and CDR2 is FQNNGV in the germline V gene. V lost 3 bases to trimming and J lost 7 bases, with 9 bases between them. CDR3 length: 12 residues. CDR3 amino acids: CASSFEIGGYTF. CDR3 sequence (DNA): TGTGCCAGCAGCTTTGAGATTGGTGGCTACACCTTC. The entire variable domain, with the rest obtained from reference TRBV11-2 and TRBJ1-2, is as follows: EAGVAQSPRYKIIEKRQSVAFWCNPISGHATLYWYQQILGQGPKLLIQFQNNGVVDDSQLPKDRFSAERLKGVDSTLKIQPAKLEDSAVYLCASSFEIGGYTFGSGTRLTVV.

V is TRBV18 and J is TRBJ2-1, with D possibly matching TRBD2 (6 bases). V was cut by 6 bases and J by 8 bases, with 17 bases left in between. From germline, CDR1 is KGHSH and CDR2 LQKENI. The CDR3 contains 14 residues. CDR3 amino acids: CASSGLAASDEQFF. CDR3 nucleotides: TGTGCCAGCTCGGGACTCGCGGCAAGCGATGAGCAGTTCTTC.

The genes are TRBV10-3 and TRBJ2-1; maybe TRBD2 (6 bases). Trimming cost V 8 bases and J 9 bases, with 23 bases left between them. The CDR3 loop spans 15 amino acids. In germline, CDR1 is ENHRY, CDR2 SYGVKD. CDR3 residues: CAIRDRDSGGGEQFF. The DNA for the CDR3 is TGTGCCATCCGGGACCGGGACTCAGGTGGGGGTGAGCAGTTCTTC.

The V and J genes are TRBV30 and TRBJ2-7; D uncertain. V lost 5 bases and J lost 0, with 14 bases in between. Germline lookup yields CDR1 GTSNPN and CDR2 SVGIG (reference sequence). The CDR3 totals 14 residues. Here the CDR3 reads CAWAPDTLSYEQYF. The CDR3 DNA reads TGTGCCTGGGCCCCAGACACGCTCTCCTACGAGCAGTACTTC.

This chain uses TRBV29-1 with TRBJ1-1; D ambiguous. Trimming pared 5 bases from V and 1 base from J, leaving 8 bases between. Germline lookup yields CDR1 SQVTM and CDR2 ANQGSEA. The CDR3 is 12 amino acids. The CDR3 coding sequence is TGCAGCGTTCCCGAGTGGAACACTGAAGCTTTCTTT. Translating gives CSVPEWNTEAFF.

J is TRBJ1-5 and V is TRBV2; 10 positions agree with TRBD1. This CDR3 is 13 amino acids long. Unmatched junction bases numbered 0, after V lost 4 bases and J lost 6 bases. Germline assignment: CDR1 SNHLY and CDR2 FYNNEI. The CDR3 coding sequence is TGTGCCAGCAGTGGGGACAGGGGTCAGCCCCAGCATTTT. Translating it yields CASSGDRGQPQHF. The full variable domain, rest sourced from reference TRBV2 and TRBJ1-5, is EPEVTQTPSHQVTQMGQEVILRCVPISNHLYFYWYRQILGQKVEFLVSFYNNEISEKSEIFDDQFSVERPDGSNFTLKIRSTKLEDSAMYFCASSGDRGQPQHFGDGTRLSIL.

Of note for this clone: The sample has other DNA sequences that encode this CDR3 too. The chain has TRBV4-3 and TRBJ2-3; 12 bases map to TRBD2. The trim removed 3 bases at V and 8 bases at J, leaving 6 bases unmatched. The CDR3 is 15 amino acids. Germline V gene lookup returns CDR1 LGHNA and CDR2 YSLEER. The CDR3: CASSQEPLAGGTQYF. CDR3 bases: TGCGCCAGCAGCCAGGAGCCACTAGCGGGGGGTACGCAGTATTTT.

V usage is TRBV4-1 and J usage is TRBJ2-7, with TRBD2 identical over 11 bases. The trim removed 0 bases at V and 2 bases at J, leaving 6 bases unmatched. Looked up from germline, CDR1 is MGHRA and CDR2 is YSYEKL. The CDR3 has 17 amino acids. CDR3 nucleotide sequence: TGCGCCAGCAGCCAAGAGGCTAGCGGGGGGACTCCCTACGAGCAGTACTTC. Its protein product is CASSQEASGGTPYEQYF.